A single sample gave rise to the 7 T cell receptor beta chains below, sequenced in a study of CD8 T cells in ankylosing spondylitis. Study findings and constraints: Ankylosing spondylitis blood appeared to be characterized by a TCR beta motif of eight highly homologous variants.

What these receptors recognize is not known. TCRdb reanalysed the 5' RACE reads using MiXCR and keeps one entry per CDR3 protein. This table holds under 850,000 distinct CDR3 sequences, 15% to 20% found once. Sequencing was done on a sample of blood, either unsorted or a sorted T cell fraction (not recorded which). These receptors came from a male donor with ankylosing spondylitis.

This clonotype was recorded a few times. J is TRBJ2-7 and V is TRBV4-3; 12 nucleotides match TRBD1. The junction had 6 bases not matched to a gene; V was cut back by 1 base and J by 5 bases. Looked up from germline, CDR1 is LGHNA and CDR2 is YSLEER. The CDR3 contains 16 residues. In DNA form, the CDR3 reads TGCGCCAGCAGCCAAGGGGCGGGACAGGGGGCTGACGAGCAGTACTTC. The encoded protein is CASSQGAGQGADEQYF.

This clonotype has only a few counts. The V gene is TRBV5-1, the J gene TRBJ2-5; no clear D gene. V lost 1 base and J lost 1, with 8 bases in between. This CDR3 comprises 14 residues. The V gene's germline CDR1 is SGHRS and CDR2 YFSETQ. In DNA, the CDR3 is TGCGCCAGCAGCTTGAGGATCAGCCAAGAGACCCAGTACTTC. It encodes CASSLRISQETQYF.

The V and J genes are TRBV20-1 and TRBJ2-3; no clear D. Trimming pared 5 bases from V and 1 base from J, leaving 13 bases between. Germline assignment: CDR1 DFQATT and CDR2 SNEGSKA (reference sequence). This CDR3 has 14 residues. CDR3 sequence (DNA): TGCAGTGCTGACTGGGGATACGGCACAGATACGCAGTATTTT. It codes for CSADWGYGTDTQYF.

The CDR3: CASSFAGQGPQPQHF. The CDR3 DNA sequence: TGTGCCAGCAGCTTCGCCGGACAGGGACCTCAGCCCCAGCATTTT. The rearrangement joins TRBV7-9 to TRBJ1-5; 8 bases map to TRBD1. The germline V gene encodes CDR1 SEHNR and CDR2 FQNEAQ (reference sequence). The CDR3 sequence is 15 residues long. After removal of 3 bases from V and 6 bases from J, the junction contained 7 bases not matched to a gene.

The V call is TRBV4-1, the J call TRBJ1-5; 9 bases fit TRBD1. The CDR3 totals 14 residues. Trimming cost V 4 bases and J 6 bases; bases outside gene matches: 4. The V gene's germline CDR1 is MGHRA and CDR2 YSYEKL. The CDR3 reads CASSPDRGIQPQHF. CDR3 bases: TGCGCCAGCAGCCCAGACAGGGGGATTCAGCCCCAGCATTTT.

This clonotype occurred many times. The CDR3 protein is CASSFAGGHNEQFF. CDR3 nucleotides: TGCGCCAGCAGCTTTGCGGGGGGGCACAATGAGCAGTTCTTC. The J gene is TRBJ2-1, the V gene TRBV5-1, with TRBD2 identical over 9 bases. The ends lost 2 bases at V and 5 bases at J; junction bases unmatched: 2. CDR3 length equals 14 residues. Germline V gene data show CDR1 as SGHRS and CDR2 as YFSETQ.

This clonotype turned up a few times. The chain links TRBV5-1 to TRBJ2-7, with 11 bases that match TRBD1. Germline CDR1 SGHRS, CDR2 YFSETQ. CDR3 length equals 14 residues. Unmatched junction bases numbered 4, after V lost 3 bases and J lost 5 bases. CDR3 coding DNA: TGCGCCAGCAGCTGGACAGGGGGCGAGCACGAGCAGTACTTC. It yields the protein CASSWTGGEHEQYF.